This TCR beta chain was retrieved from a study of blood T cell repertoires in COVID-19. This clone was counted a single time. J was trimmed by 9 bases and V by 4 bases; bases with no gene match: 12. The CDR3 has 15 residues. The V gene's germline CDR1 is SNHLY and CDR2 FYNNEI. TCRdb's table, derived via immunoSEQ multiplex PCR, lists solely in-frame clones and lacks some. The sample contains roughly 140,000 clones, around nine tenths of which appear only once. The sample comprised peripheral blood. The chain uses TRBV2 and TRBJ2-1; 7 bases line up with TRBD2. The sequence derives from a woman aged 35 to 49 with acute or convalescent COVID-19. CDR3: CASSVPSIREAEQFF. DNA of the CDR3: TGTGCCAGCAGTGTTCCATCAATTCGGGAGGCTGAGCAGTTCTTC.